This TCR beta chain is from a study of cytomegalovirus exposure and HLA in healthy donors (dated 2017 in TCRdb). Concerning the study at large: The 500 to 800 repertoires of the first cohort and the 120 validation repertoires were produced on the same platform, according to a later analysis. The study aimed to test whether signatures of past pathogen exposure could be identified by cataloging public T cell receptors. A separate validation cohort of about 110 different subjects was used in addition to the roughly 700-subject first cohort. To predict cytomegalovirus infection status, the study brought together high-throughput TCR immunosequencing, statistical association of individual TCRs with disease status, and machine learning. The study at large found these results: A total of 150 or so TCR beta chains were listed by the study as associated with cytomegalovirus. A later analysis lacked HLA typing for the validation cohort, so it scored co-occurrence in that cohort across all 130 or so repertoires. The authors suggested that the approach could potentially be extended to other disease states and immunological phenotypes. Cytomegalovirus status was reported to be diagnosed by the classifier with high specificity and sensitivity in both the original and validation cohorts. Across donors, most TCR sequences were observed very rarely, whereas some public TCRs were present in many individuals. Subsequent analysis determined that TCRs grouped into clusters in the first cohort also showed a tendency toward co-occurrence across the 120 validation repertoires, and 85% to 95% of cluster scores exceeded 0. In vitro tests confirmed that a few of the cytomegalovirus-associated TCR beta chains recognize cytomegalovirus antigens.

About this clone itself: The specificity of this receptor is unknown. No much larger clonotype is one base removed from it; base qualities were not supplied.

Libraries came from the immunoSEQ multiplex PCR assay. In the source study's methods: A statistical classification framework was developed to diagnose cytomegalovirus status using the catalog of TCR beta chain sequences. TCRdb stores this immuneACCESS table with in-frame sequences only. Part of the clones is absent; in the studies checked, under half of the shortfall reflects unresolved V genes, and no reason is known for the rest. V, J and clone size reflect that table, while D and trimming were determined from the DNA. This sample comprises roughly 70,000 clones, around 97% of them detected only once. Together, the top ten hold around 1.6% of the sample. Separate from the roughly 630-subject first cohort, the validation cohort of roughly 130 subjects was the group to which the donors belonged. This clonotype originated in a woman between 18 and 30 years old in good health and CMV-seropositive. Sample: PBMCs.

DNA sequence: TGTGCCAGTAGCAATCTTCGGGGGTTGGCGGGAGAAGATCAAGAGACCCAGTACTTC. Its protein is CASSNLRGLAGEDQETQYF. The chain is encoded by TRBV19 joined to TRBJ2-5; 7 middle bases align to TRBD2. Including the terminal cysteine and phenylalanine, the CDR3 comprises 19 residues. CDR3 DNA is the only sequence kept; it has 57 bases, read in frame from the first base. In the germline V gene (reference sequence), CDR1 corresponds to LNHDA and CDR2 to SQIVND. Trimming removed 6 bases from V and 2 bases from J; the gene matches leave 21 bases unexplained.